The 12 T cell receptor beta chains presented below share a single source sample, sequenced in a study of T cell changes during pregnancy in multiple sclerosis. Libraries were prepared by immunoSEQ multiplex PCR; TCRdb keeps only in-frame clonotypes and omits some of them. The repertoire has under 65,000 clones, more than 85% of them found once; the top ten carry 2.6%. This material consisted of CD8+ T cells from peripheral blood mononuclear cells, taken in the third trimester of pregnancy. The source of these receptors is a female donor with multiple sclerosis, enrolled in a pregnancy study.

The J gene is TRBJ2-3, the V gene TRBV4-1; TRBD2 agrees at 7 bases. V gave up 5 bases and J gave up 5 bases; unmatched junction bases: 10. Per germline, CDR1 MGHRA and CDR2 YSYEKL. This CDR3 contains 15 residues. Here the CDR3 DNA reads TGCGCCAGCAGCGTTATCGGGAGGTCTAGAGATACGCAGTATTTT. Its translation: CASSVIGRSRDTQYF.

This clone was counted a few times. This chain uses TRBV30 with TRBJ1-1; 7 nucleotides line up with TRBD1. This CDR3 has 14 amino acids. With V trimmed by 4 bases and J by 5 bases, 10 bases remained unmatched. Germline assignment: CDR1 GTSNPN and CDR2 SVGIG (reference sequence). CDR3 loop: CAWITPDRRTEAFF. CDR3 nucleotides: TGTGCCTGGATTACGCCGGACAGGAGGACTGAAGCTTTCTTT.

This clone was seen only once. The J gene is TRBJ2-2, the V gene TRBV18, with 7 nucleotides matching TRBD1. Germline CDR1 KGHSH, CDR2 LQKENI. The V and J ends lost 0 bases and 3 bases, in that order; junction bases with no gene match: 10. CDR3 size: 18 residues. CDR3 amino acids: CASSPPPGDREYTGELFF. DNA of the CDR3: TGTGCCAGCTCACCACCACCCGGGGACAGAGAATACACCGGGGAGCTGTTTTTT.

The chain has TRBV29-1 and TRBJ2-1; 10 bases map to TRBD1. Unmatched junction bases numbered 6, after V lost 6 bases and J lost 4 bases. This CDR3 is 14 amino acids long. Per the germline V gene, CDR1 is SQVTM and CDR2 is ANQGSEA. The CDR3 DNA is TGCAGCGTCGAGGACAGGGGGTTATACAATGAGCAGTTCTTC. This encodes CSVEDRGLYNEQFF.

This sequence joins TRBV4-2 and TRBJ2-7; 9 positions match TRBD2. Trimming at V came to 1 base and at J to 4 bases, leaving 11 bases not matched to a gene. This CDR3 has 17 residues. The germline CDR1 and CDR2 sequences are LGHNA and YNFKEQ. The DNA for the CDR3 is TGTGCCAGCAGCCAAGGGGTGGGCGGCGGGAGGGCTTACGAGCAGTACTTC. Translated: CASSQGVGGGRAYEQYF.

The chain joins TRBV4-2 to TRBJ2-5; 7 bases agree with TRBD1. The end of the DNA is better explained by TRBJ2-7, so the J call may be wrong. The CDR3 is 14 residues long. CDR1 is LGHNA, CDR2 YNFKEQ, per germline. CDR3 DNA: TGTGCCAGCAGCCAACCAGGGACAGACTACGAGCAGTACTTC. It codes for CASSQPGTDYEQYF.

V gene TRBV7-8 combines with J gene TRBJ2-2; 7 nucleotides agree with TRBD1. CDR1 is SGHVS, CDR2 FQNEAQ, per germline. After removal of 1 base from V and 2 bases from J, the junction contained 13 bases not matched to a gene. CDR3 length equals 19 residues. The DNA of the CDR3 is TGTGCCAGCAGCTTAGGCCTCGTCGAGGGGGCCATAAACACCGGGGAGCTGTTTTTT. As protein: CASSLGLVEGAINTGELFF.

This clone came up once. This sequence joins TRBV19 and TRBJ2-7, with D uncertain. This CDR3 has 14 amino acids. Per the germline V gene, CDR1 is LNHDA and CDR2 is SQIVND (reference sequence). The V and J ends lost 2 bases and 0 bases respectively, with 8 bases between them. In DNA, the CDR3 is TGTGCCAGTAGTATATATTTCAGCTCCTACGAGCAGTACTTC. Residues: CASSIYFSSYEQYF.

The chain has TRBV11-1 and TRBJ2-7; D is perhaps TRBD2 (5 bases). The CDR3 totals 13 residues. V gave up 0 bases and J gave up 5 bases, with 8 bases separating them. Germline CDR1 is SGHAT and CDR2 is FQDESV (reference sequence). Here the CDR3 DNA reads TGTGCCAGCAGCTTAGCGGGAGTGGACGAGCAGTACTTC. This codes for CASSLAGVDEQYF.

The CDR3 loop is CASGLSVNQPQHF. The CDR3, as DNA: TGTGCTAGTGGCCTCTCGGTAAATCAGCCCCAGCATTTT. V gene TRBV12-5 combines with J gene TRBJ1-5, with D uncertain. Per the germline V gene, CDR1 is LGHNT and CDR2 is FRNRAP. This CDR3 contains 13 residues. V dropped 6 bases and J dropped 4 bases, with 10 bases sitting between them.

This clone appeared a single time. The chain has TRBV4-1 and TRBJ2-7; no firm D call. The CDR3 spans 13 residues. CDR1 is MGHRA, CDR2 YSYEKL, per germline. Trimming pared 1 base from V and 1 base from J, leaving 5 bases between. CDR3 DNA sequence: TGCGCCAGCAGCCAAGGAGGATCCTACGAGCAGTACTTC. Protein sequence: CASSQGGSYEQYF.

The genes are TRBV5-1 and TRBJ1-1, with unresolved D. The CDR3 length is 17 residues. V was cut by 2 bases and J by 0 bases, with 17 bases left in between. Germline CDR1 and CDR2: SGHRS and YFSETQ. This chain's CDR3 is CASSFKREPLMNTEAFF. Here the CDR3 DNA reads TGCGCCAGCAGCTTTAAAAGGGAGCCTTTGATGAACACTGAAGCTTTCTTT. The full variable domain, rest sourced from reference TRBV5-1 and TRBJ1-1, is KAGVTQTPRYLIKTRGQQVTLSCSPISGHRSVSWYQQTPGQGLQFLFEYFSETQRNKGNFPGRFSGRQFSNSRSEMNVSTLELGDSALYLCASSFKREPLMNTEAFFGQGTRLTVV.